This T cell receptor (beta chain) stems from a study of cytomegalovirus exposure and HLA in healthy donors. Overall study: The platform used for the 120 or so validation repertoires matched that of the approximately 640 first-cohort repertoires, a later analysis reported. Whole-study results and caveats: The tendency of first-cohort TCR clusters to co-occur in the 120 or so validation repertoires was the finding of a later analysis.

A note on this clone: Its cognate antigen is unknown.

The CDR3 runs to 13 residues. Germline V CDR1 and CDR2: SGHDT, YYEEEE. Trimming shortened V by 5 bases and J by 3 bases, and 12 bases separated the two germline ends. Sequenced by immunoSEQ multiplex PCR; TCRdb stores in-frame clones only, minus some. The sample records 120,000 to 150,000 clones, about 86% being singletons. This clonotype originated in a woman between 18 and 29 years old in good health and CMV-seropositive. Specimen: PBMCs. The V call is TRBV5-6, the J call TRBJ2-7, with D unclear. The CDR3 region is CASSPTSFYEQYF. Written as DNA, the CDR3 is TGTGCCAGCAGTCCGACAAGCTTCTACGAGCAGTACTTC.